This T cell receptor beta chain was documented in a study of human T cells and chemical hapten exposure. Time point indicated: patch test 1, 2 weeks after DPC sensitization. As to treatment: therapeutic diphenylcyclopropenone sensitization with weekly scalp DPC. The V end lost 0 bases, the J end lost 3 bases, and 6 bases lay between the germline ends. Germline CDR1 reads LGHDT; CDR2 reads YNNKEL (reference sequence). CDR3 length equals 14 residues. MiXCR, run by TCRdb on the RACE reads, gives a single entry per CDR3 protein. The table has roughly 190,000 distinct CDR3 sequences, 20% to 25% seen once. The sequences come from whole blood, collected in connection with sensitization to the hapten diphenylcyclopropenone (DPC). The chain joins TRBV3-1 to TRBJ2-1; D ambiguous. The clonotype comes from a woman in her forties or fifties with alopecia areata. Some clones in this sample may be carry-over from other donors' samples. The CDR3 nucleotides read TGTGCCAGCAGCCAAGACCAGATCTACAATGAGCAGTTCTTC. Translating gives CASSQDQIYNEQFF.